This T cell receptor (beta chain) came from a study of T cell repertoires in cytomegalovirus infection. Study overall: Both CMV infection and a matching HLA type were indicated by public TCR beta signatures. General study points: Identification of carriers of CMV plus the relevant HLA was achieved through cumulative public TCR beta family frequency. Ex vivo responses were dominated by HLA-C-restricted CMV-specific TCR beta clonotypes.

MiXCR was run by TCRdb on the reads, yielding one entry per CDR3 protein. In the table there are hundreds of thousands of distinct CDR3 sequences, approximately 25% of which are singletons. As for this clonotype: As yet, its antigen is unknown.

The V gene lost 4 bases and the J gene lost 5 bases, with 15 bases spanning the gap. The germline V gene has CDR1 DFQATT and CDR2 SNEGSKA (reference sequence). CDR3 length equals 13 residues. This clonotype was obtained from a human donor in good health (CMV status not recorded). Some clones in this sample may be carry-over from other donors' samples. The chain is built from TRBV20-1 and TRBJ2-7, with a weak D call TRBD1 (6 bases). The sequenced sample consisted of CD8+ T cells from PBMCs. The CDR3 DNA follows: TGCAGTGCTAAGGCAGGGGATCGCAACGAGCAGTACTTC. Its translation: CSAKAGDRNEQYF.